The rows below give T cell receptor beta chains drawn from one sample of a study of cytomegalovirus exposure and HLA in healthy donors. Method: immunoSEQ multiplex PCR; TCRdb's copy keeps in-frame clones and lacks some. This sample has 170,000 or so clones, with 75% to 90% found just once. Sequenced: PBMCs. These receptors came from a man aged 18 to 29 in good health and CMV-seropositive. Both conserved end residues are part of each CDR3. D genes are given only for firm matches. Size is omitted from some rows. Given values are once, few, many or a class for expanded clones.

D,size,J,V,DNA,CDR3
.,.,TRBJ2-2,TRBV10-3,TGTGCCACTACCCCCGGTCATTCGAACACCGGGGAGCTGTTTTTT,CATTPGHSNTGELFF
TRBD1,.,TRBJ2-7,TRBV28,TGTGCCAGCAGTCCCCGACAGGGGTTCAACGAGCAGTACTTC,CASSPRQGFNEQYF
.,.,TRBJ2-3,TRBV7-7,TGTGCTAGCAGCTTAATCCTTGGAGCAGATACGCAGTATTTT,CASSLILGADTQYF
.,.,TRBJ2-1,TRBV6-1,TGTGCCAGCAGTGAAATGACTAGTTGGGCCAATGAGCAGTTCTTC,CASSEMTSWANEQFF
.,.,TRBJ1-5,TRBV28,TGTGCCAGCAGTCCAGTTAGCAATCAGCCCCAGCATTTT,CASSPVSNQPQHF
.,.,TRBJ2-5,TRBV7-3,TGTGCCAGCAGCTTACTTGGGTCGGGTATGGAGACCCAGTACTTC,CASSLLGSGMETQYF
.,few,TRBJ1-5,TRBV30,TGTGCCTGGAGTGAGGGGGTTAGCAATCAGCCCCAGCATTTT,CAWSEGVSNQPQHF
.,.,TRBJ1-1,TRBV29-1,TGCAGCGTAGGGGAAGCGACTGAAGCTTTCTTT,CSVGEATEAFF
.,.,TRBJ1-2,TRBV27,TGTGCCAGCAGTCCACGGGGGAGAGGGAGGGCTAACTATGGCTACACCTTC,CASSPRGRGRANYGYTF
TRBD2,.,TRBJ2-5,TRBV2,TGTGCCAGCACCCGATCTCGGGGGGAGGGGATAAAAGAGACCCAGTACTTC,CASTRSRGEGIKETQYF
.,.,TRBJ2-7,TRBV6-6,TGTGCCAGCAGTTACTCTTACGGTTACGAGCAGTACTTC,CASSYSYGYEQYF
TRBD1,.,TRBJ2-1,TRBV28,TGTGCCAGCAGTTTAGCCGCGACAGGGGCGGGTGAGCAGTTCTTC,CASSLAATGAGEQFF
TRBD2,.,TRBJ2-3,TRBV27,TGTGCCAGCAGCGACTTAGCGGGAGGAATCCAAGATACGCAGTATTTT,CASSDLAGGIQDTQYF
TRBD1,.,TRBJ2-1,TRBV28,TGTGCCAGCAGTTTATCAGGGGGCCACTACAATGAGCAGTTCTTC,CASSLSGGHYNEQFF
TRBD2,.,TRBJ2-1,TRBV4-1,TGCGCCAGCAGCCATCTCCTAGCGGGGGGGCAGAGCCCCTACAATGAGCAGTTCTTC,CASSHLLAGGQSPYNEQFF
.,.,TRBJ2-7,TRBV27,TGTGCCAGCAGCCCAAGTTGGGGGGAATACGAGCAGTACTTC,CASSPSWGEYEQYF
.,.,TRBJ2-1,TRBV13,TGTGCCAGCAGCTTCGCCGGGAGCAGGGGGAATGAGCAGTTCTTC,CASSFAGSRGNEQFF
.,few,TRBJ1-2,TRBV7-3,TGTGCCAGCAGCTTAGGGAGGGACTATGGCTACACCTTC,CASSLGRDYGYTF
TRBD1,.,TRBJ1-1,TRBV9,TGTGCCAGCAGCGTAGATTCGAGGGGGCGGAATGTAGAAGCTTTCTTT,CASSVDSRGRNVEAFF
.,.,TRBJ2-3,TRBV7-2,TGTGCCAGCAGCCCACTTAACCAGGGGTGGTTCGATACGCAGTATTTT,CASSPLNQGWFDTQYF
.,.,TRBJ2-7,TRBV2,TGTGCCAGCAGTGATAGGGGCCACGAGCAGTACTTC,CASSDRGHEQYF
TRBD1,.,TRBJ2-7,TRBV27,TGTGCCAGCAGTTACCTCGGACAGGGCTCCTACGAGCAGTACTTC,CASSYLGQGSYEQYF
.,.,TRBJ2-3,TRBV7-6,TGTGCCAGCAGCTTAGCTCCTGCGGGATCCACAGATACGCAGTATTTT,CASSLAPAGSTDTQYF
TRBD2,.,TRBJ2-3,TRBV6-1,TGTGCCAGCAGTGGTTTAGCGGGACGCACAGATACGCAGTATTTT,CASSGLAGRTDTQYF